The rows below give T cell receptor beta chains drawn from one sample of a study of OX40 agonist ivuxolimab in advanced cancers. Clones were sequenced by immunoSEQ multiplex PCR, and TCRdb holds only the in-frame ones, with some missing. The sample contains about 140,000 clones, approximately 94% of which appear only once. The specimen comprised CD4+ or CD8+ T cells sorted from blood, sampled in a trial of the OX40 agonist ivuxolimab. These TCRs come from an adult with an advanced solid tumor such as melanoma, head and neck, liver or kidney cancer. The CDR3 runs from the conserved cysteine through the conserved F or W. The D gene is left open where the match is weak. Clone size, where shown, is once, few, many, or a class for clones that have expanded.

J	V	D	size	DNA	CDR3
TRBJ2-3	TRBV7-2	TRBD2	NA	TGTGCCAGGCGGGAGCGTGGCACAGATACGCAGTATTTT	CARRERGTDTQYF
TRBJ2-3	TRBV10-3	TRBD2	once	TGTGCCATCAGTGAGCCCGGACGGCAGGAGCGGGGGGACTTCCGCACAGATACGCAGTATTTT	CAISEPGRQERGDFRTDTQYF
TRBJ1-1	TRBV18	NA	NA	TGTGCCAGCTCACCGGGGTGGCAGAACACTGAAGCTTTCTTT	CASSPGWQNTEAFF
TRBJ2-3	TRBV27	TRBD2	NA	TGTGCCAGCAGTTTATCGTCGGCTAGCGGGGGGATGACAGATACGCAGTATTTT	CASSLSSASGGMTDTQYF
TRBJ2-7	TRBV15	NA	NA	TGTGCCACCAGCAGTGAGGGACTTTACTACGAGCAGTACTTC	CATSSEGLYYEQYF
TRBJ2-1	TRBV29-1	NA	NA	TGCAGCGTCTCCGACACGAAAGGCTCCTACAATGAGCAGTTCTTC	CSVSDTKGSYNEQFF
TRBJ1-3	TRBV28	TRBD1	NA	TGTGCCAGCACCCTAGACAGGGTTGGAAACACCATATATTTT	CASTLDRVGNTIYF
TRBJ1-5	TRBV9	NA	NA	TGTGCCAGCAGCGAGGGGCAGGGGAGACAGCCCCAGCATTTT	CASSEGQGRQPQHF
TRBJ2-3	TRBV2	NA	NA	TGTGCCAGCAGTCGCTTACAAGACACAGATACGCAGTATTTT	CASSRLQDTDTQYF
TRBJ2-3	TRBV5-6	TRBD2	NA	TGTGCCAGCAGCTTAAGAGCGGGGGGAACAGATACGCAGTATTTT	CASSLRAGGTDTQYF
TRBJ2-1	TRBV4-3	TRBD2	NA	TGCGCCAGCAGCCTAGACCTAGCGGGGGGGCCCCCTCTCTACAATGAGCAGTTCTTC	CASSLDLAGGPPLYNEQFF
TRBJ1-5	TRBV11-2	TRBD1	NA	TGTGCCAGCAGCTTAGAAGCAGGGGGCCGTCAGCCCCAGCATTTT	CASSLEAGGRQPQHF
TRBJ2-5	TRBV5-1	TRBD2	once	TGCGCCAGCAGCTTGGCCTTAGCGGGAGCCCAAGAGACCCAGTACTTC	CASSLALAGAQETQYF
TRBJ1-1	TRBV5-4	NA	NA	TGTGCCAGCAGCTTGAATGGGGGTTTGAACACTGAAGCTTTCTTT	CASSLNGGLNTEAFF
TRBJ2-3	TRBV11-3	NA	NA	TGTGCCAGCAGCCCCGGGACCCACAGAGCAGATACGCAGTATTTT	CASSPGTHRADTQYF
TRBJ2-3	TRBV5-1	TRBD2	NA	TGCGCCAGCAGCTTGGATAGCGGGAGCACAGATACGCAGTATTTT	CASSLDSGSTDTQYF